This T cell receptor beta chain appears in the sequencing data of a study of OX40 agonist ivuxolimab in advanced cancers. General observations from the study: Among the lowest levels of clonal expansion were found in partial responders at 0.1-3.0 mg/kg.

Assay used: immunoSEQ multiplex PCR; TCRdb lists only in-frame clones, some missing. The data show about 30,000 clones, around 79% seen once. The junction had 18 bases not matched to a gene; V was cut back by 6 bases and J by 2 bases. Germline CDR1 is MGHRA and CDR2 is YSYEKL. The CDR3 consists of 18 residues. This clone was recorded once. Its matching antigen is unknown. The chain carries TRBV4-1 and TRBJ2-7, with TRBD2 matching over 8 bases. This TCR derives from an adult with an advanced solid tumor such as melanoma, head and neck, liver or kidney cancer. The specimen was CD4+ or CD8+ T cells sorted from blood, collected in a trial of the OX40 agonist ivuxolimab. This CDR3 reads CASSYFSGGATKTYEQYF. The CDR3 coding sequence is TGCGCCAGCAGTTATTTTTCGGGAGGGGCCACAAAAACCTACGAGCAGTACTTC.